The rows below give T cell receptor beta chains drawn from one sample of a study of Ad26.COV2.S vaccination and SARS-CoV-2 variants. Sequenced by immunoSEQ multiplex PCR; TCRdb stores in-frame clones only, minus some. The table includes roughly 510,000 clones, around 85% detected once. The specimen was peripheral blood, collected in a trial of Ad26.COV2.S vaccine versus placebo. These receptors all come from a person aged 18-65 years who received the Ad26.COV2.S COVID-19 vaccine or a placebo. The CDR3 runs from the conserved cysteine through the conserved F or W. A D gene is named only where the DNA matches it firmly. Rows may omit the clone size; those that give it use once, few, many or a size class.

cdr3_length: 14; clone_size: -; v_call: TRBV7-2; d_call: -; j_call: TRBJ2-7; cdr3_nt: TGTGCCAGCAGCTTAGGGCCTGGCGGCTACGAGCAGTACTTC; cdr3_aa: CASSLGPGGYEQYF
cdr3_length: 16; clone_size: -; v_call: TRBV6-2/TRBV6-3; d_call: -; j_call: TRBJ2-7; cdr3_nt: TGTGCCAGCAGTACCGGACTCCTCCCTTTCGCCTACGAGCAGTACTTC; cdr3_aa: CASSTGLLPFAYEQYF
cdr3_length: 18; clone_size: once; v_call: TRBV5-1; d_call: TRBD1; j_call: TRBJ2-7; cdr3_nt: TGCGCCAGCAGCCTACTATTCGGGTTCGGGACAGGGGGCAACGAGCAGTACTTC; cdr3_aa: CASSLLFGFGTGGNEQYF
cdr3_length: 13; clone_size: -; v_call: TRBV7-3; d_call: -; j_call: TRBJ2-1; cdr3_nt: TGTGCCAGCAGCTCCCCGAATACAGTTTTGCAGTTCTTC; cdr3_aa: CASSSPNTVLQFF
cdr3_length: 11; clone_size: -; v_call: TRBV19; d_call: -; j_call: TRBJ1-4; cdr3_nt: TGTGCCGGAGGGGCAGGGGAAAAACTGTTTTTT; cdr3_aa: CAGGAGEKLFF
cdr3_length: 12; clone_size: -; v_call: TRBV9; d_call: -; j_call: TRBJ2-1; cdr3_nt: TGTGCCAGCAGCGTGGCTAATAATGAGCAGTTCTTC; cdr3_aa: CASSVANNEQFF
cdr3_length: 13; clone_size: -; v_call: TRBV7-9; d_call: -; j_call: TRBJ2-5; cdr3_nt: TGTGCCAGCAGCCCCCTGGGGGGGCAGGCCCAGTACTTC; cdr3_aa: CASSPLGGQAQYF
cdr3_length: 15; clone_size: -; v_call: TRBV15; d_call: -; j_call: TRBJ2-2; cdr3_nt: TGTGCCACCAGCAGAGAGGTGCAGGACACCGGGGAGCTGTTTTTT; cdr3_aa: CATSREVQDTGELFF
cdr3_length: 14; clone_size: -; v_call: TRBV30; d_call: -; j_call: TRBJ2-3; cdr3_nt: TGTGCCTGGTCCAAAGGGGGGTACACAGATACGCAGTATTTT; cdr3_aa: CAWSKGGYTDTQYF
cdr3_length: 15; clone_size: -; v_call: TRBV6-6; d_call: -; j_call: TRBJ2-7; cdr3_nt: TGTGCCAGCAGTTACCCCCGGGGATTCGCGGAAGAGCAGTACTTC; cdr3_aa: CASSYPRGFAEEQYF
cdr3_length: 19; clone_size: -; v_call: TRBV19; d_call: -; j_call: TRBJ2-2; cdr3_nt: TGTGCCAGTAGTACGTGGCCGGGAGGGGGACAGGGTAGCACCGGGGAGCTGTTTTTT; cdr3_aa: CASSTWPGGGQGSTGELFF
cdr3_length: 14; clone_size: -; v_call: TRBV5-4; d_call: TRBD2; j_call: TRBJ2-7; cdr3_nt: TGTGCCAGCAGCGCGGGACTAGTTGGCTACGAGCAGTACTTC; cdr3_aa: CASSAGLVGYEQYF
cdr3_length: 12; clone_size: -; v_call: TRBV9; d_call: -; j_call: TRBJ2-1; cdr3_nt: TGTGCCAGCAGCCCCCGGACGGGTGAGCAGTTCTTC; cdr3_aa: CASSPRTGEQFF
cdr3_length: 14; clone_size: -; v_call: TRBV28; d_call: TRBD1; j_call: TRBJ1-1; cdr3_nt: TGTGCCAGCAGTTTGTTGGGACAGGGCACTGAAGCTTTCTTT; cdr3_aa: CASSLLGQGTEAFF
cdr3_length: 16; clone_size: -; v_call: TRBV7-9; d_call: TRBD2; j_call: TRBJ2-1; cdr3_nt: TGTGCCAGCAGCCCGGTGGGGGAGGGTTACCGCAATGAGCAGTTCTTC; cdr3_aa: CASSPVGEGYRNEQFF
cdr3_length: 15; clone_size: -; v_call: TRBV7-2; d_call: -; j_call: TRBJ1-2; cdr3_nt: TGTGCCAGCAGCTCTAAGTTGTGGGGAGTGAATGGCTACACCTTC; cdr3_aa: CASSSKLWGVNGYTF
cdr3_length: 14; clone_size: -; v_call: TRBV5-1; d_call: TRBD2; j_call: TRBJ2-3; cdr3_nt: TGCGCCAGCAGCTTGGTCGGCGGGGGAGATACGCAGTATTTT; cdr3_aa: CASSLVGGGDTQYF
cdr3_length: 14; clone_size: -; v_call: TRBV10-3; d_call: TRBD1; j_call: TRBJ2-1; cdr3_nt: TGTGCCATCAAAGGGACAGGGAGTCGGAGTGAGCAGTTCTTC; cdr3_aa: CAIKGTGSRSEQFF
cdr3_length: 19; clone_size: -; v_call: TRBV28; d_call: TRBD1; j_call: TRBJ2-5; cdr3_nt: TGTGCCAGCAGTTCGTCCATTCTAGTCGACAGGGGGCTTTGGGAGACCCAGTACTTC; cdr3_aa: CASSSSILVDRGLWETQYF
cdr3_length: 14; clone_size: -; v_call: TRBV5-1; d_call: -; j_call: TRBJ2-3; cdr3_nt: TGCGCCAGCAGACCGTTGACTAGCACAGATACGCAGTATTTT; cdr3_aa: CASRPLTSTDTQYF
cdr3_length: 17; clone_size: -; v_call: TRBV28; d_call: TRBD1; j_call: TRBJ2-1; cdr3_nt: TGTGCCAGCAGTTCTGGACAGGGGGCTTCCCCCTACAATGAGCAGTTCTTC; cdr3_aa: CASSSGQGASPYNEQFF
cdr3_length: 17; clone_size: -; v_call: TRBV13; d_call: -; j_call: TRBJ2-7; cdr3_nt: TGTGCCAGCAGCTTGGCTAATACGGGGACGAGTAGGAACGAGCAGTACTTC; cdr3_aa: CASSLANTGTSRNEQYF
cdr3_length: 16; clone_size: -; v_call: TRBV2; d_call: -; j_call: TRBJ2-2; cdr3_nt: TGTGCCAGCAGTCCTAACCTAGCGTCGAACACCGGGGAGCTGTTTTTT; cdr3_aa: CASSPNLASNTGELFF
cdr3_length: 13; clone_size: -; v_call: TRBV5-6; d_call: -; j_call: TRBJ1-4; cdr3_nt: TGTGCCAGCAGCTTGGGGGGATTGGGCTCCCTGTTTTTT; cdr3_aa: CASSLGGLGSLFF
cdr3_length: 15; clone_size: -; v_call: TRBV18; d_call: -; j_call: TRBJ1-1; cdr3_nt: TGTGCCAGCTCACCCCGCAGTGGGGTTTTCTCTGAAGCTTTCTTT; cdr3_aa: CASSPRSGVFSEAFF
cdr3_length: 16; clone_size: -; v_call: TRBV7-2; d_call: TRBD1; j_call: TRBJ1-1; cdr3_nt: TGTGCCAGCCGGGACAGATTCAACGCCATGAACACTGAAGCTTTCTTT; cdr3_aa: CASRDRFNAMNTEAFF
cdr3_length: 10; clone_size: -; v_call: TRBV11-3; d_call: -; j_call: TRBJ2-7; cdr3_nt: TGTGCCAGCAGCTTAGCCGAGGTGTACTTC; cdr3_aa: CASSLAEVYF
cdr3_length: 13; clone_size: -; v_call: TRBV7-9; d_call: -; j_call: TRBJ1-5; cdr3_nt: TGTGCCAGCAGCTTAGTGGGGCCTCAGCCCCAGCATTTT; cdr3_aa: CASSLVGPQPQHF
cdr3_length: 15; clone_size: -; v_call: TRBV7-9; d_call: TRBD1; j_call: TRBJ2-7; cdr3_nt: TGTGCCAGCAGCGAGCCCGGGACAGCGGCCTACGAGCAGTACTTC; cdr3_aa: CASSEPGTAAYEQYF
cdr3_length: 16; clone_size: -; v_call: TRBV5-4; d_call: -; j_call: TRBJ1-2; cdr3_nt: TGTGCCAGCAGCCCCCCCGGGGGGCACAAAAACTATGGCTACACCTTC; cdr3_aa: CASSPPGGHKNYGYTF
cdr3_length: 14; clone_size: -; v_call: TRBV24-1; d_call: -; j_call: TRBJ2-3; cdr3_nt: TGTGCCACCAGTGATACCGACAGCACAGATACGCAGTATTTT; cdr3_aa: CATSDTDSTDTQYF
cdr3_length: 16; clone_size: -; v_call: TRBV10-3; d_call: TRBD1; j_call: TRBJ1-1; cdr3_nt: TGTGCCATTCGTCCCGGGACAGGGATCAGGAACACTGAAGCTTTCTTT; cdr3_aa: CAIRPGTGIRNTEAFF
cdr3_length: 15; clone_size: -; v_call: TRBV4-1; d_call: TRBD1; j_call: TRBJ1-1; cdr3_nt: TGCGCCAGCAGCCACTCACAGGGGGGGAACACTGAAGCTTTCTTT; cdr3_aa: CASSHSQGGNTEAFF
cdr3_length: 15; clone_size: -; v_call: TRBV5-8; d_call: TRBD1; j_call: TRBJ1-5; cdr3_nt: TGTGCCAGCAGCTGGGGGGGACAGCGAAATCAGCCCCAGCATTTT; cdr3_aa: CASSWGGQRNQPQHF
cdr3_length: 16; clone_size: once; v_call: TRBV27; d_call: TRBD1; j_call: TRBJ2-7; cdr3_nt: TGTGCCAGCAGCACCTCGAACCGGGACAGGAGCTACGAGCAGTACTTC; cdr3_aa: CASSTSNRDRSYEQYF
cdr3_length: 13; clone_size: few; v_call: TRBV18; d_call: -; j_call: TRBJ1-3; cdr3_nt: TGTGCCAGCTCACAATACTCTGGAAACACCATATATTTT; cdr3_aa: CASSQYSGNTIYF